The rows below give T cell receptor beta chains drawn from one sample of a study of CD8+CD57+ T cells in acquired aplastic anemia. TCRdb redid the calling of the reads with MiXCR, one entry per CDR3 protein. Of 90,000 to 130,000 distinct CDR3 sequences listed, around 53% are singletons. The sequenced material came from sorted CD4+, CD8+, or CD8+CD57+ T cells (not recorded which) from PBMCs. The receptors come from a human donor in good health, serving as a control. Both conserved end residues are part of each CDR3. D genes are given only for firm matches. Some rows mark clone size as missing; the rest say once, few, many or name a class of expanded clone.

J: TRBJ2-7
size: many
D: .
V: TRBV12-3/TRBV12-4
DNA: TGTGCCAGCAGTTTCGGCAGGGCGTACGAGCAGTACTTC
CDR3: CASSFGRAYEQYF

J: TRBJ2-1
size: many
D: .
V: TRBV20-1
DNA: TGCAGTGCTAGCATTAGCGAGCAGTTCTTC
CDR3: CSASISEQFF

J: TRBJ1-1
size: .
D: TRBD1
V: TRBV15
DNA: TGTGCCACCAGCAGAGGACAGGGAGGGGAAGCTTTCTTT
CDR3: CATSRGQGGEAFF

J: TRBJ1-2
size: once
D: TRBD1
V: TRBV29-1
DNA: TGCAGCGCCGGGGGACAGGGGGTCTATGGCTACACCTTC
CDR3: CSAGGQGVYGYTF

J: TRBJ1-2
size: .
D: .
V: TRBV15
DNA: TGTGCCACCAGCCCTCCAAGGGCGTACTATGGCTACACCTTC
CDR3: CATSPPRAYYGYTF

J: TRBJ1-2
size: many
D: TRBD1
V: TRBV15
DNA: TGTGCCACCAGCAAGTACAGGGGACTCTATGTTTGGGGCTACACCTTC
CDR3: CATSKYRGLYVWGYTF

J: TRBJ2-7
size: once
D: .
V: TRBV7-9
DNA: TGTGCCAGCAGCGGGGGAACCGTTAGCTCCTACGAGCAGTACTTC
CDR3: CASSGGTVSSYEQYF

J: TRBJ1-6
size: .
D: .
V: TRBV25-1
DNA: TGTGCCAGCAGTGAACTCGACAGACTGGATTCACCCCTCCACTTT
CDR3: CASSELDRLDSPLHF

J: TRBJ1-2
size: .
D: .
V: TRBV29-1
DNA: TGCAGCGTTGGAGAGCGGGGAGGCGGCTACACCTTC
CDR3: CSVGERGGGYTF

J: TRBJ2-7
size: .
D: TRBD1
V: TRBV10-3
DNA: TGTGCCATCAGTTCTTCGGACAGGGTCTACGAGCAGTACTTC
CDR3: CAISSSDRVYEQYF

J: TRBJ1-1
size: many
D: .
V: TRBV9
DNA: TGTGCCAGCAGCCCCCGGATGAACACTGAAGCTTTCTTT
CDR3: CASSPRMNTEAFF

J: TRBJ1-5
size: many
D: .
V: TRBV4-2
DNA: TGTGCCAGCAGCCAAGATAGTCCGGGAACGCAGCCCCAGCATTTT
CDR3: CASSQDSPGTQPQHF

J: TRBJ2-7
size: many
D: .
V: TRBV10-1
DNA: TGCGCCAGCAGTGATAAGCTGTTTCGGGGGTTCAACGAGCAGTACTTC
CDR3: CASSDKLFRGFNEQYF

J: TRBJ1-2
size: many
D: .
V: TRBV12-3/TRBV12-4
DNA: TGTGCCAGCAGTTTCGGGGGGGCTTATGGCTACACCTTC
CDR3: CASSFGGAYGYTF

J: TRBJ2-7
size: .
D: TRBD2
V: TRBV4-3
DNA: TGCGCCAGCAGCCAAGAGCGGGGGAGCTCCTACGAGCAGTACTTC
CDR3: CASSQERGSSYEQYF

J: TRBJ1-6
size: .
D: .
V: TRBV10-3
DNA: TGTGCCATCAGTGAGTCCGCGGGATCTTCACCCCTCCACTTT
CDR3: CAISESAGSSPLHF

J: TRBJ1-4
size: many
D: TRBD1
V: TRBV4-3
DNA: TGCGCCAGCAGCCTCGGACAGGCGGCAACTAATGAAAAACTGTTTTTT
CDR3: CASSLGQAATNEKLFF

J: TRBJ2-1
size: .
D: TRBD2
V: TRBV25-1
DNA: TGTGCCAGCAGTGATCTAGCGGGCACTGCTGAAGGCATTGTCTTCTCCTACAATGAGCAGTTCTTC
CDR3: CASSDLAGTAEGIVFSYNEQFF

J: TRBJ2-7
size: .
D: .
V: TRBV7-8
DNA: TGTGCCAGCAGCGCAGGGGCGGGGGCCACCTACGAGCAGTACTTC
CDR3: CASSAGAGATYEQYF

J: TRBJ2-1
size: many
D: .
V: TRBV7-2
DNA: TGTGCCAGCAGCCCGCCGATTAGCCAGGGGTCCTACAATGAGCAGTTCTTC
CDR3: CASSPPISQGSYNEQFF

J: TRBJ1-1
size: .
D: .
V: TRBV15
DNA: TGTGCCACCAGCAGAGTTTTAGGGTCTGAAGCTTTCTTT
CDR3: CATSRVLGSEAFF

J: TRBJ2-3
size: many
D: .
V: TRBV11-1
DNA: TGTGCCAGCAGCTTAGGTAGCGCCAGCACAGATACGCAGTATTTT
CDR3: CASSLGSASTDTQYF

J: TRBJ2-7
size: .
D: TRBD2
V: TRBV7-3
DNA: TGTGCCAGCAGCCCAGGGAGGGCAAAACTGTCCTACGAGCAGTACTTC
CDR3: CASSPGRAKLSYEQYF

J: TRBJ2-7
size: .
D: TRBD2
V: TRBV9
DNA: TGTGCCAGCAGCGGGACTAGCGGCGAGCAGTACTTC
CDR3: CASSGTSGEQYF

J: TRBJ2-1
size: .
D: .
V: TRBV9
DNA: TGTGCCAGCAGCGTAGGCGGGGGCCAATCCTACAATGAGCAGTTCTTC
CDR3: CASSVGGGQSYNEQFF

J: TRBJ2-3
size: .
D: .
V: TRBV24-1
DNA: TGTGCCACCAGTGATTTAACAGATTCCGCAGATACGCAGTGTTTT
CDR3: CATSDLTDSADTQCF

J: TRBJ2-1
size: few
D: TRBD2
V: TRBV5-4
DNA: TGTGCCAGCAGCTTCACGGGGGGTCCCAATTTAGAAAATGAGCAGTTCTTC
CDR3: CASSFTGGPNLENEQFF

J: TRBJ1-1
size: .
D: .
V: TRBV29-1
DNA: TGCAGCGTGGCCCTGGGGGTCGAAGCCTTCTTT
CDR3: CSVALGVEAFF

J: TRBJ2-7
size: many
D: TRBD1
V: TRBV6-5
DNA: TGTGCCAGCAGTTATGCCGGGACAGGGGCCGAGCAGTACTTC
CDR3: CASSYAGTGAEQYF

J: TRBJ2-1
size: many
D: .
V: TRBV9
DNA: TGTGCCAGCAGCCTACGGGGGGCGGGGCACAATGAGCAGTTCTTC
CDR3: CASSLRGAGHNEQFF

J: TRBJ2-7
size: .
D: .
V: TRBV29-1
DNA: TGCAGCGTCGTGCCGCGGGACAGCCCTTCTTACGAGCAGTACTTC
CDR3: CSVVPRDSPSYEQYF

J: TRBJ2-5
size: .
D: .
V: TRBV7-7
DNA: TGTGCCAGCAGCTTGGCAGGGTCCCAAGAGACCCAGTACTTC
CDR3: CASSLAGSQETQYF

J: TRBJ1-1
size: .
D: .
V: TRBV7-8
DNA: TGTGCCAGCAGCTTAGCCGGGGTGTTAGTATCTGAAGCTTTCTTT
CDR3: CASSLAGVLVSEAFF

J: TRBJ2-3
size: .
D: TRBD1
V: TRBV19
DNA: TGTGCCAGTAGTACCCAAGACAGGGGTACAGATACGCAGTATTTT
CDR3: CASSTQDRGTDTQYF

J: TRBJ2-7
size: .
D: .
V: TRBV4-3
DNA: TGCGCCAGCAGCCAAGGGGTCGGGGGAACCTACGAGCAGTACTTC
CDR3: CASSQGVGGTYEQYF

J: TRBJ2-3
size: .
D: TRBD1
V: TRBV24-1
DNA: TGTGCCACCAGGGGACAGGGGGGTGCAGATACGCAGTATTTT
CDR3: CATRGQGGADTQYF

J: TRBJ2-2
size: .
D: .
V: TRBV20-1
DNA: TGCAGTGTAAGCAGGGGCACCGGGGAGCTGTTTTTT
CDR3: CSVSRGTGELFF

J: TRBJ2-1
size: many
D: .
V: TRBV7-2
DNA: TGTGCCAGCAGCTTCACCCTCAATGAGCAGTTCTTC
CDR3: CASSFTLNEQFF

J: TRBJ1-5
size: .
D: TRBD1
V: TRBV24-1
DNA: TGTGCCACCGGGACAGGTCTCTCAACAGCCCAGCATTTT
CDR3: CATGTGLSTAQHF

J: TRBJ2-3
size: .
D: .
V: TRBV14
DNA: TGTGCCAGCAGCCAAGTTCTCCCAGATACGCAGTATTTT
CDR3: CASSQVLPDTQYF

J: TRBJ1-5
size: .
D: .
V: TRBV7-9
DNA: TGTGCCAGCAGCTCGACTAATGGACAGCAGCATTTT
CDR3: CASSSTNGQQHF

J: TRBJ2-1
size: many
D: TRBD2
V: TRBV5-1
DNA: TGCGCCAGCAGCAACCTACTAGCGGGGGGACCCAATGAGCAGTTCTTC
CDR3: CASSNLLAGGPNEQFF

J: TRBJ2-7
size: many
D: TRBD1
V: TRBV12-5
DNA: TGTGCTAGTGGTTTGACCCCGCCGGGGACAGAGCACGAGCAGTACTTC
CDR3: CASGLTPPGTEHEQYF

J: TRBJ1-2
size: many
D: .
V: TRBV5-4
DNA: TGTGCCAGCAGCTCTGTCGGGGAATATGGCTACACCTTC
CDR3: CASSSVGEYGYTF

J: TRBJ1-1
size: .
D: .
V: TRBV7-2
DNA: TGTGCCAGCGGGGAGGGGCCGAACACTGAAGCTTTCTTT
CDR3: CASGEGPNTEAFF

J: TRBJ1-5
size: .
D: .
V: TRBV7-8
DNA: TGTGCCAGCAGCTACAGGGAGACTCAGCCCCAGCATTTT
CDR3: CASSYRETQPQHF

J: TRBJ1-1
size: .
D: .
V: TRBV4-1
DNA: TGCGCCAGCAGCCCGCCCGGGGTTGGGACTGAAGCTTTCTTT
CDR3: CASSPPGVGTEAFF

J: TRBJ2-7
size: .
D: .
V: TRBV5-4
DNA: TGTGCCAGCAGCCAAGCAAGGGCCACCTACGAGCAGTACTTC
CDR3: CASSQARATYEQYF

J: TRBJ2-7
size: .
D: .
V: TRBV30
DNA: TGTGCCTGGGGGGGACACCTTGTGGAGCAGTACTTC
CDR3: CAWGGHLVEQYF

J: TRBJ1-6
size: .
D: .
V: TRBV7-3
DNA: TGTGCCAGCAGCTTGGGCGGGGGTACTTCACCCCTCCACTTT
CDR3: CASSLGGGTSPLHF

J: TRBJ2-7
size: .
D: TRBD1
V: TRBV18
DNA: TGTGCCAGCTCCCGGGACAGGGGAACCTACGAGCAGTACTTC
CDR3: CASSRDRGTYEQYF

J: TRBJ1-2
size: .
D: TRBD1
V: TRBV9
DNA: TGTGCCAGCAGGGGAAACCCCATCGGGACAGGGAAGAGATATGGCTACACCTTC
CDR3: CASRGNPIGTGKRYGYTF

J: TRBJ2-7
size: .
D: TRBD1
V: TRBV10-3
DNA: TGTGCCATCAGTGCCTTGGGGGGACAGGGGGCGCGATACGAGCAGTACTTC
CDR3: CAISALGGQGARYEQYF

J: TRBJ2-7
size: .
D: .
V: TRBV19
DNA: TGTGCCAGTAGTGTGACACGGGTCCTCTCCTACGAGCAGTACTTC
CDR3: CASSVTRVLSYEQYF

J: TRBJ2-1
size: few
D: TRBD2
V: TRBV6-2/TRBV6-3
DNA: TGTGCCAGCAGTTACCCAACTAGCGGGGGGTCACTAAGCTCCTACAATGAGCAGTTCTTC
CDR3: CASSYPTSGGSLSSYNEQFF

J: TRBJ2-1
size: .
D: .
V: TRBV7-8
DNA: TGTGCCAGCAGGCTTGAAGGTGAGCAGTTCTTC
CDR3: CASRLEGEQFF

J: TRBJ2-3
size: .
D: .
V: TRBV19
DNA: TGTGCCAGTAGCCGGCCTGGGGTCACAGATACGCAGTATTTT
CDR3: CASSRPGVTDTQYF